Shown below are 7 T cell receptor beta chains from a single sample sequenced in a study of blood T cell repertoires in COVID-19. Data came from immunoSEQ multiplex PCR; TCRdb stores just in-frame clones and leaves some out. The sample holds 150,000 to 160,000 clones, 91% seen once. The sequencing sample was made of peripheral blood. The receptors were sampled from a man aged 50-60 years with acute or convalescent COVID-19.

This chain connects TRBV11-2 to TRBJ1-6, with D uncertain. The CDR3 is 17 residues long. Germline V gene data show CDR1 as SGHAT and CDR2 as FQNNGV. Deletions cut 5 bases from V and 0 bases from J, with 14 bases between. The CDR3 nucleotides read TGTGCCAGCAGCCCCTTGGGCGGGAGCTCCTATAATTCACCCCTCCACTTT. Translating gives CASSPLGGSSYNSPLHF.

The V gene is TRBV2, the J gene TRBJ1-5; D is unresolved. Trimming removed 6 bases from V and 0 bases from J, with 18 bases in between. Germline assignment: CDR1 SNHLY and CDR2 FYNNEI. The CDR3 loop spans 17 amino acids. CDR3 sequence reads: CASRALGSPYSNQPQHF. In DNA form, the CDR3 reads TGTGCCAGCAGAGCTTTGGGCAGCCCGTATAGCAATCAGCCCCAGCATTTT.

The CDR3 region is CASRAGNRNEQFF. The DNA for the CDR3 is TGTGCCAGTAGGGCAGGGAATAGGAATGAGCAGTTCTTC. This rearrangement joins TRBV19 to TRBJ2-1; weak D call: TRBD1 (5 bases). This CDR3 is built from 13 residues. From germline, CDR1 is LNHDA and CDR2 SQIVND (reference sequence). Trimming left V 6 bases short and J 7 bases short, with 13 bases between.

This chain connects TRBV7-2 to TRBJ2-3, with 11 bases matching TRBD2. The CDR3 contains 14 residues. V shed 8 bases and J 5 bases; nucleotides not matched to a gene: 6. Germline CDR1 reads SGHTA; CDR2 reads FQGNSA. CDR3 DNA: TGTGCCAGCGGATCTAGCGGGGGGAGAGATACGCAGTATTTT. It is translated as CASGSSGGRDTQYF.

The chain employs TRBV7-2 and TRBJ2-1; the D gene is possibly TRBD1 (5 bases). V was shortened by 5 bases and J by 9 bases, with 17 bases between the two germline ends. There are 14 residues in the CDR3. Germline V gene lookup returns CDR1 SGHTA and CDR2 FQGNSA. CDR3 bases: TGTGCCAGCAGCCCCCCCCCAGGGATGAGTGAGCAGTTCTTC. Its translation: CASSPPPGMSEQFF.

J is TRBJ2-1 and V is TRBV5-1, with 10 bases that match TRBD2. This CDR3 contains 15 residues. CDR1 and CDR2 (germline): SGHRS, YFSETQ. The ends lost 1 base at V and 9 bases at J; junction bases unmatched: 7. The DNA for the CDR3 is TGCGCCAGCAGCTTGACTAGCGGGGCCTTAGGTGAGCAGTTCTTC. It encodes CASSLTSGALGEQFF.

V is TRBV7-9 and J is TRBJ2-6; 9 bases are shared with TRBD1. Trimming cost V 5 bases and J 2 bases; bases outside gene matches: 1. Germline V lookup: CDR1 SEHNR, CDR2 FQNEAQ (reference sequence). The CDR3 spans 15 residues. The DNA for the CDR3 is TGTGCCAGCAGCGGGACAGGGACTGGGGCCAACGTCCTGACTTTC. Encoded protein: CASSGTGTGANVLTF.